The 6 T cell receptor beta chains below come from one sample, sequenced in a study of T cell clonality in common variable immunodeficiency. Broader study findings: Fewer deletions and N-nucleotide insertions were reportedly seen in common variable immunodeficiency TCR beta sequences.

Their antigen targets remain unknown. Only in-frame clones appear in the TCRdb table, and some are missing; sequencing was by immunoSEQ multiplex PCR. The sample presents 25,000 to 30,000 clones, none singletons. Sequencing used peripheral blood mononuclear cells. All receptors derive from a human donor with common variable immunodeficiency.

This clone has a count of ten or more. With the read ending 3 residues before the CDR3 end, the germline J gene is used to fill in that end. The J gene is TRBJ1-6, the V gene TRBV2; the match to TRBD1 covers 11 bases. This CDR3 spans 14 amino acids. Germline V CDR1 and CDR2: SNHLY, FYNNEI. V dropped 6 bases and J dropped 9; count of bases not matched to a gene: 4. The CDR3 sequence: CASRDRGRFSPLHF. CDR3 DNA (partial): TGTGCCAGCAGGGACAGGGGGCGCTTTTCACCC.

This clone was found many times. Coverage ceases 3 residues before the CDR3 finishes, and the germline J gene fills in the end. V is TRBV20-1 and J is TRBJ1-2; no clear D. Germline V CDR1 and CDR2: DFQATT, SNEGSKA (reference sequence). The CDR3 has 12 amino acids. Trimming took off 4 bases at V and 4 bases at J, with 10 bases between the two ends. The sequenced CDR3 bases are TGCAGTGCTATCCTCGCCGGCTATGGC. This encodes CSAILAGYG. In full, the CDR3 is CSAILAGYGYTF.

This clone was counted many times. From the germline J gene comes the end of the CDR3, since the read stops 3 residues before it. The chain uses TRBV5-1 and TRBJ2-3, with 10 bases that match TRBD1. Germline-derived CDR1 and CDR2 are SGHRS and YFSETQ. J was trimmed by 1 base and V by 2 bases; bases with no gene match: 1. The CDR3 has 15 residues. CDR3 bases read: TGCGCCAGCAGCTTAGGGACAGGGGGCACAGATACG. This encodes CASSLGTGGTDT. The CDR3 as a whole reads CASSLGTGGTDTQYF.

On this clone itself: The read ends 3 residues before the CDR3 terminus; that terminus is restored from the germline J gene. The V gene is TRBV7-3, the J gene TRBJ2-5, with D perhaps matching TRBD1 or TRBD2 (5 bases each). From germline, CDR1 is SGHTA and CDR2 FQGTGA. The CDR3 is 14 residues long. Between the trimmed V and J ends, which lost 3 bases and 5 bases, there was a span of 13 bases. The DNA read from the CDR3 is TGTGCCAGCAGCTTCCCCTTCAGGGAGGAGACC. Its translation: CASSFPFREET. The full CDR3 is CASSFPFREETQYF.

This clone has more than one count but fewer than ten. With the read ending 3 residues before the CDR3 end, the germline J gene is used to fill in that end. This rearrangement joins TRBV18 to TRBJ2-7; D remains unclear. V lost 4 bases to trimming and J lost 6 bases, with 13 bases between them. Germline V lookup: CDR1 KGHSH, CDR2 LQKENI. This CDR3 has 13 residues. The CDR3 reads CASSLSKTREQYF. The sequenced part of the CDR3 DNA is TGTGCCAGCTCACTTTCTAAAACCCGCGAG. Full variable domain (missing parts from reference TRBV18 and TRBJ2-7): NAGVMQNPRHLVRRRGQEARLRCSPMKGHSHVYWYRQLPEEGLKFMVYLQKENIIDESGMPKERFSAEFPKEGPSILRIQQVVRGDSAAYFCASSLSKTREQYFGPGTRLTVT.

This clone was counted at least ten times. The read ends 3 residues early relative to the CDR3; the germline J gene fills the gap. The chain links TRBV20-1 to TRBJ2-5, with 7 bases fitting TRBD1. Germline V gene lookup returns CDR1 DFQATT and CDR2 SNEGSKA (reference sequence). J was trimmed by 2 bases and V by 4 bases; bases with no gene match: 7. The CDR3 is 14 residues long. The DNA read from the CDR3 is TGCAGTGCTATTTACAGGGGTAAACAAGAGACC. Protein sequence: CSAIYRGKQET. The entire CDR3 sequence reads CSAIYRGKQETQYF.